The text below deals with one T cell receptor beta chain. The data were taken from a study of T cell changes during pregnancy in multiple sclerosis. Clones were sequenced by immunoSEQ multiplex PCR, and TCRdb holds only the in-frame ones, with some missing. The data show some 95,000 clones, roughly 92% seen once. The CDR3 totals 15 residues. CDR1 and CDR2 (germline): MNHEY, SVGAGI. V shed 5 bases, J shed 4 bases, and the junction held 10 bases outside the gene matches. The sequencing used peripheral blood, collected in the first trimester of pregnancy. The chain combines TRBV6-5 with TRBJ1-2, with 7 bases lining up with TRBD1. The clonotype originates from a female donor with multiple sclerosis, enrolled in a pregnancy study. The CDR3 protein is CASSGFPDRFYGYTF. CDR3 bases: TGTGCCAGCAGTGGATTTCCGGACAGGTTCTATGGCTACACCTTC.